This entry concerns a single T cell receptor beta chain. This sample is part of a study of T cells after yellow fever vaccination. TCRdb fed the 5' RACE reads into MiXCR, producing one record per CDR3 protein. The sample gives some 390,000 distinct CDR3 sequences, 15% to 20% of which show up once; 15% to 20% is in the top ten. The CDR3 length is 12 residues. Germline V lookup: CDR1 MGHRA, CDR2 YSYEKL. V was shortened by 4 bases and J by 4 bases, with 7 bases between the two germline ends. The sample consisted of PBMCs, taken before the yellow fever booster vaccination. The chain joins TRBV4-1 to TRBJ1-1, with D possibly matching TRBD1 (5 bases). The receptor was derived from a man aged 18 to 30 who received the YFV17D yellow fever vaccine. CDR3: CASSRGVTEAFF. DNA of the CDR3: TGCGCCAGCAGCCGAGGGGTCACTGAAGCTTTCTTT.